The present TCR beta chain was sequenced within a study of PD-L1 blockade in urothelial cancer. Study-wide context: Bladder-origin urothelial cancer in males described about 90% of the 29 patients. The study's findings and limits: Expansion of tumor-associated blood clones at 3 weeks was greater in durable-benefit patients.

The method was immunoSEQ multiplex PCR; TCRdb's version includes in-frame clones alone and lacks a portion of them. The sample holds fewer than 60,000 clones, 85% seen once. Time point of the sample: pretreatment peripheral blood. Samples were collected from each patient before treatment and during treatment. Each patient gave between 1 and 8 of them in total. Unmatched junction bases numbered 3, after V lost 2 bases and J lost 4 bases. The germline V gene has CDR1 MNHEY and CDR2 SVGAGI. There are 14 residues in the CDR3. As concerns this clone: Its target is unknown.

The clonotype was recovered from a man between 65 and 79 years old with urothelial cancer. The J gene is TRBJ1-1, the V gene TRBV6-5; TRBD1 agrees at 8 bases. The sample consisted of PBMCs, taken around atezolizumab (anti-PD-L1) treatment. The CDR3, as DNA: TGTGCCAGCAGTTACCAGGGGGCAAGCACTGAAGCTTTCTTT. It codes for CASSYQGASTEAFF.